The clone carrying this T cell receptor beta chain appeared once. As to time point: blood 2 weeks post-SBRT. Documented treatment: 15 Gy SBRT to primary tumor, nephrectomy 4 weeks later. This entry belongs to a study of radiation and T cells in renal cell carcinoma. TCRdb's table, derived via immunoSEQ multiplex PCR, lists solely in-frame clones and lacks some. The data contain around 60,000 clones, around three quarters of them singletons. The germline CDR1 and CDR2 sequences are SNHLY and FYNNEI. The V gene lost 6 bases and the J gene lost 0 bases, with 13 bases spanning the gap. There are 15 residues in the CDR3.

This chain uses TRBV2 with TRBJ2-3; D may be TRBD1 (5 bases). Sequencing used blood, obtained from a patient whose treatment included radiotherapy and nephrectomy. This TCR was sampled from a man aged 60-69 years with renal cell carcinoma. The CDR3 protein is CASRTRQFSTDTQYF. In nucleotides, the CDR3 is TGTGCCAGCAGGACCCGACAGTTCAGCACAGATACGCAGTATTTT.